The 11 T cell receptor beta chains presented below share a single source sample, sequenced in a study of shared clonotypes between healthy human individuals. Profiling relied on immunoSEQ multiplex PCR, and the TCRdb table lists in-frame clones only, not all of them. The table has fewer than 200,000 clones, over 80% seen once. Sequencing was carried out using naive CD4+ T cells sorted from blood. Subset indicated: CD45RA+ positively selected. Receptor source: a woman aged 30 to 39 in good health.

This sequence joins TRBV5-1 and TRBJ2-1; 9 nucleotides match TRBD2. The CDR3 is 16 residues long. CDR1 is SGHRS and CDR2 is YFSETQ in the germline V gene. Trimming cost V 4 bases and J 7 bases; bases outside gene matches: 12. The CDR3 DNA reads as TGCGCCAGCAGCGAAATTATAGCGGGAGTCGGGAATGAGCAGTTCTTC. Translating gives CASSEIIAGVGNEQFF. The full variable domain, rest sourced from reference TRBV5-1 and TRBJ2-1, is KAGVTQTPRYLIKTRGQQVTLSCSPISGHRSVSWYQQTPGQGLQFLFEYFSETQRNKGNFPGRFSGRQFSNSRSEMNVSTLELGDSALYLCASSEIIAGVGNEQFFGPGTRLTVL.

CDR3 protein: CASSPPGANVLTF. CDR3 nucleotide sequence: TGTGCCAGCTCCCCCCCTGGGGCCAACGTCCTGACTTTC. V is TRBV28 and J is TRBJ2-6; no definite D call. The germline V gene has CDR1 MDHEN and CDR2 SYDVKM. V lost 8 bases to trimming and J lost 2 bases, with 7 bases between them. The CDR3 runs 13 residues.

This chain's CDR3 is CASSNRLAGVSGANVLTF. The DNA for the CDR3 is TGTGCCAGCAGTAATAGACTAGCGGGAGTCTCTGGGGCCAACGTCCTGACTTTC. The chain combines TRBV2 with TRBJ2-6, with 12 nucleotides matching TRBD2. CDR1 and CDR2 (germline): SNHLY, FYNNEI. V dropped 5 bases and J dropped 0; count of bases not matched to a gene: 5. This CDR3 has 18 amino acids.

The chain carries TRBV15 and TRBJ2-7; D might be TRBD2 (6 bases). Germline V gene lookup returns CDR1 LNHNV and CDR2 YYDKDF (reference sequence). Trimming left V 1 base short and J 1 base short, with 8 bases between. This CDR3 is built from 14 residues. CDR3 in DNA: TGTGCCACCAGCAGAGGTAGCGGTTCCTACGAGCAGTACTTC. Translated, it gives CATSRGSGSYEQYF.

The rearrangement links TRBV25-1 to TRBJ1-1; TRBD1 matches at 10 bases. The J segment lost 3 bases and the V segment lost 7 bases, leaving 5 bases of the junction unmatched. This CDR3 contains 14 residues. Looked up from germline, CDR1 is MGHDK and CDR2 is SYGVNS. Here the CDR3 DNA reads TGTGCCAGCACTGGACAGGGGGGATACACTGAAGCTTTCTTT. Its translation: CASTGQGGYTEAFF.

The rearrangement links TRBV19 to TRBJ2-1; D perhaps matches TRBD2 (5 bases). Germline V gene data show CDR1 as LNHDA and CDR2 as SQIVND (reference sequence). With 3 bases removed from V and 8 bases from J, the gap between germline ends came to 14 bases. The CDR3 covers 14 residues. CDR3 sequence (DNA): TGTGCCAGTAGTATGGGTAGGGAGACGGATGAGCAGTTCTTC. Its translation is CASSMGRETDEQFF.

The chain recombines TRBV7-6 with TRBJ2-7; perhaps D is TRBD1 or TRBD2 (6 bases each). Germline-derived CDR1 and CDR2 are SGHVS and FNYEAQ. The V end was cut by 5 bases, the J end by 3 bases, with 20 bases between. This CDR3 region has 16 residues. The DNA for the CDR3 is TGTGCCAGCAGCCGTTACTTCCGGGGGCGCGTCTACGAGCAGTACTTC. Its translation is CASSRYFRGRVYEQYF.

This clone was seen once. The chain has TRBV7-3 and TRBJ2-3, with 7 positions matching TRBD1. The V gene's germline CDR1 is SGHTA and CDR2 FQGTGA. The junction had 9 bases not matched to a gene; V was cut back by 5 bases and J by 1 base. The CDR3 runs 16 residues. CDR3 sequence reads: CASSLGPGGGTDTQYF. Written as DNA, the CDR3 is TGTGCCAGCAGCCTAGGGCCAGGGGGAGGCACAGATACGCAGTATTTT.

This chain joins TRBV2 and TRBJ1-2, with unresolved D. There are 15 residues in the CDR3. V lost 2 bases to trimming and J lost 5 bases, with 15 bases between them. The germline V gene encodes CDR1 SNHLY and CDR2 FYNNEI. The CDR3 protein is CASSEMGPAGYGYTF. The DNA for the CDR3 is TGTGCCAGCAGTGAAATGGGTCCCGCGGGATATGGCTACACCTTC. The full variable domain, in which reference TRBV2 and TRBJ1-2 provide the parts outside the CDR3, is EPEVTQTPSHQVTQMGQEVILRCVPISNHLYFYWYRQILGQKVEFLVSFYNNEISEKSEIFDDQFSVERPDGSNFTLKIRSTKLEDSAMYFCASSEMGPAGYGYTFGSGTRLTVV.

This chain connects TRBV6-5 to TRBJ2-7, with D possibly matching TRBD1 (6 bases). The CDR3 totals 14 residues. Germline V CDR1 and CDR2: MNHEY, SVGAGI. The V end was cut by 5 bases, the J end by 0 bases, with 11 bases between. DNA for the CDR3: TGTGCCAGCAGTCGGGACATGAGCTCCTACGAGCAGTACTTC. Residues: CASSRDMSSYEQYF.

The count of this clone is one. The chain uses TRBV19 and TRBJ2-5; 9 bases are a match to TRBD1. The J call may be in error: the DNA end matches TRBJ2-7 better. CDR3 length: 14 residues. Germline loops: CDR1 LNHDA, CDR2 SQIVND (reference sequence). The CDR3 sequence: CASTRTGEEYEQYF. CDR3 DNA sequence: TGTGCCAGTACCCGGACAGGGGAGGAGTACGAGCAGTACTTC.